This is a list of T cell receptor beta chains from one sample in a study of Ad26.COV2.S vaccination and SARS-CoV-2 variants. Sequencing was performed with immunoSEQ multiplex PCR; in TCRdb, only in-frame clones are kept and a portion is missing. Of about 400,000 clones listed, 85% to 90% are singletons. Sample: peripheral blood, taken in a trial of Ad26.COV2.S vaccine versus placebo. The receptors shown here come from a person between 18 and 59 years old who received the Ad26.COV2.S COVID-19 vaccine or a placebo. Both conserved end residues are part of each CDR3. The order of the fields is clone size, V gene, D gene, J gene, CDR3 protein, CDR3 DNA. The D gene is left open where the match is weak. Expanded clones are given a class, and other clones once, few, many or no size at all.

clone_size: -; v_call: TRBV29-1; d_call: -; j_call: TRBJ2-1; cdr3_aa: CSVSRQASNEQFF; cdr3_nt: TGCAGCGTTTCTCGTCAGGCTAGCAATGAGCAGTTCTTC
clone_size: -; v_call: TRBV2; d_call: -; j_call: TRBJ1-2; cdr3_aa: CASRGTDYGYTF; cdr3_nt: TGTGCCAGCAGAGGGACCGACTATGGCTACACCTTC
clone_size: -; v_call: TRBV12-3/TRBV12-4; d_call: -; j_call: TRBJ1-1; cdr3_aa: CASSRAQGTEAFF; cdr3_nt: TGTGCCAGCAGCCGAGCGCAGGGGACTGAAGCTTTCTTT
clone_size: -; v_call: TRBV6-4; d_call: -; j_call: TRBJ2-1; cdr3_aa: CASSDGSSNEQFF; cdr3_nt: TGTGCCAGCAGTGACGGCTCTAGCAATGAGCAGTTCTTC
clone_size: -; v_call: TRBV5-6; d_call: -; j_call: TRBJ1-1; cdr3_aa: CASSLRDINTEAFF; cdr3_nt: TGTGCCAGCAGCTTGAGAGATATCAACACTGAAGCTTTCTTT
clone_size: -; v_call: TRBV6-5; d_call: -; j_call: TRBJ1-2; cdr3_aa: CASRVQGSYGYTF; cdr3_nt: TGTGCCAGCAGAGTTCAGGGAAGCTATGGCTACACCTTC
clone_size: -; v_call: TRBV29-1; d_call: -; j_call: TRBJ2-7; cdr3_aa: CSVEEGYEQYF; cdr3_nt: TGCAGCGTTGAAGAGGGTTACGAGCAGTACTTC
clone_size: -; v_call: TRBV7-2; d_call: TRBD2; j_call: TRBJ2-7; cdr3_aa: CASSFGGGAYEQYF; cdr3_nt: TGTGCCAGCAGCTTTGGCGGGGGGGCGTACGAGCAGTACTTC
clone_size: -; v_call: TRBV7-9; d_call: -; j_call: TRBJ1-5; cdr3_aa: CASSLGGRIFGNQPQHF; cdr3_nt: TGTGCCAGCAGCCTGGGGGGACGGATCTTTGGAAATCAGCCCCAGCATTTT
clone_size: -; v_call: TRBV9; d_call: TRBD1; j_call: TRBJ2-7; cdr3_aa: CASSVSNWTGKWYEQYF; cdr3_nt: TGTGCCAGCAGCGTTTCTAACTGGACAGGTAAATGGTACGAGCAGTACTTC
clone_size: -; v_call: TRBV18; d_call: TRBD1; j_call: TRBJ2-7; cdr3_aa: CASSPGTGRWEQYF; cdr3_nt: TGTGCCAGCTCCCCCGGGACAGGGCGTTGGGAGCAGTACTTC
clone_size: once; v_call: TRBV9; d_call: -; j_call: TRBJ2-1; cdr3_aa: CASSTQEFKGNEQFF; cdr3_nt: TGTGCCAGCAGCACTCAGGAATTTAAGGGCAATGAGCAGTTCTTC
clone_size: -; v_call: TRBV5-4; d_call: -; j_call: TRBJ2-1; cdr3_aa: CASSFGGRDNEQFF; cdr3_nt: TGTGCCAGCAGCTTCGGGGGGCGGGACAATGAGCAGTTCTTC
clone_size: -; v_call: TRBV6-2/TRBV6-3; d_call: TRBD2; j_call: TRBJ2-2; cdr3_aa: CASSRPWTSGGASGELFF; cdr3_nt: TGTGCCAGCAGCCGCCCTTGGACTAGCGGGGGGGCCTCTGGGGAGCTGTTTTTT
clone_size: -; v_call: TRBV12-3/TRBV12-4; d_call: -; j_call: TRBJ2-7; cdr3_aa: CASREQGTMEQYF; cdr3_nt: TGTGCCAGCAGAGAACAGGGAACGATGGAGCAGTACTTC
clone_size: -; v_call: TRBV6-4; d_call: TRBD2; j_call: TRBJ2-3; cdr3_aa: CASSQRSGGGTDTQYF; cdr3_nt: TGTGCCAGCAGTCAGAGGAGCGGGGGGGGAACAGATACGCAGTATTTT
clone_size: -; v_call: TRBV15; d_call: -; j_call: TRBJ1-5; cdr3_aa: CATSRDPGGNQPQHF; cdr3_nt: TGTGCCACCAGCAGAGATCCCGGGGGCAATCAGCCCCAGCATTTT
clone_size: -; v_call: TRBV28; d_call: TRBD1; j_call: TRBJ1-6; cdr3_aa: CASSAPDHRTGSYNSPLHF; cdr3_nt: TGTGCCAGCAGTGCCCCGGACCACAGGACAGGGTCCTATAATTCACCCCTCCACTTT
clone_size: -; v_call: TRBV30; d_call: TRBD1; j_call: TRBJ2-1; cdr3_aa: CAWSRGSYNEQFF; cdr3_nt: TGTGCCTGGAGCAGGGGGTCCTACAATGAGCAGTTCTTC
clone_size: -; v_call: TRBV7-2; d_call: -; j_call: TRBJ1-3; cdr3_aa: CASSLEDLVAGNTIYF; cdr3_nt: TGTGCCAGCAGCTTAGAGGACCTTGTTGCTGGAAACACCATATATTTT
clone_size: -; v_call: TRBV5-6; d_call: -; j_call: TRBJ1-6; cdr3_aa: CASSLRWGGSSPLHF; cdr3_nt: TGTGCCAGCAGCTTGCGGTGGGGAGGGAGTTCACCCCTCCACTTT
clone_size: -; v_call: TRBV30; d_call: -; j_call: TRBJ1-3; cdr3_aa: CAWSPSGNTIYF; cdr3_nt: TGTGCCTGGAGTCCGTCTGGAAACACCATATATTTT
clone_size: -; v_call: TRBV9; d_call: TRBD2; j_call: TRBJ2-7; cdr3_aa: CASSVSGGPDEQYF; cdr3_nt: TGTGCCAGCAGCGTCTCGGGGGGGCCTGACGAGCAGTACTTC
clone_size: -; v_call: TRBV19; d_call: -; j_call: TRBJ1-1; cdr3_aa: CASSIGDGTHDF; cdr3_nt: TGTGCCAGTAGTATCGGGGATGGGACACACGACTTT
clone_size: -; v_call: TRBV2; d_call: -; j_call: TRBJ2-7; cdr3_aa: CASSELGRGNGEQYF; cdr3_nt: TGTGCCAGCAGTGAACTGGGACGGGGTAATGGCGAGCAGTACTTC
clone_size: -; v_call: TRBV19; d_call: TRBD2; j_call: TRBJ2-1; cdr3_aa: CASSVGLVTNEQFF; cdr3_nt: TGTGCCAGTAGTGTCGGACTAGTAACCAATGAGCAGTTCTTC
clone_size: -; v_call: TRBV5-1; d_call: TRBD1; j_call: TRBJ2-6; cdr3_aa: CASSPDRATGANVLTF; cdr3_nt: TGCGCCAGCAGCCCGGACAGGGCAACTGGGGCCAACGTCCTGACTTTC
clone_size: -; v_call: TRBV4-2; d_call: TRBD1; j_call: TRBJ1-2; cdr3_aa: CASSQARGGTGTFYGYTF; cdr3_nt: TGTGCCAGCAGCCAAGCCAGAGGGGGGACAGGGACCTTCTATGGCTACACCTTC
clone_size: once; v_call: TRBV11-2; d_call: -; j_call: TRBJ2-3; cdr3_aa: CASSLGPGTTDTQYF; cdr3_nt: TGTGCCAGCAGCTTAGGCCCGGGGACTACAGATACGCAGTATTTT
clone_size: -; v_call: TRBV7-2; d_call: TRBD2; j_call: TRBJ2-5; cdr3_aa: CASSLEGLAGEETQYF; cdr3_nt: TGTGCCAGCAGCTTAGAAGGCCTAGCGGGGGAGGAGACCCAGTACTTC
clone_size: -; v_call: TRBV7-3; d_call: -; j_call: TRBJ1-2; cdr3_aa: CASSPDGNYGYTF; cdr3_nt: TGTGCCAGCAGCCCGGACGGTAACTATGGCTACACCTTC
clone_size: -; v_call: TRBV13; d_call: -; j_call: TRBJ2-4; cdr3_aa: CASSPPGNLAKNIQYF; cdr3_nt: TGTGCCAGCAGCCCACCGGGGAACCTAGCCAAAAACATTCAGTACTTC
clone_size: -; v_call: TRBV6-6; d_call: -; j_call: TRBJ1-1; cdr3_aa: CASSSLGDTEAFF; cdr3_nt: TGTGCCAGCAGTTCCCTGGGGGACACTGAAGCTTTCTTT
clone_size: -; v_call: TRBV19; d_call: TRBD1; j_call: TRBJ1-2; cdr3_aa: CASSISTTGNYGYTF; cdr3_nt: TGTGCCAGTAGTATTTCTACGACAGGGAACTATGGCTACACCTTC
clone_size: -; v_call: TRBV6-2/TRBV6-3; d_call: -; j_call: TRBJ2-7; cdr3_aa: CASSLQTTYEQYF; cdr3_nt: TGTGCCAGCAGCTTACAGACCACCTACGAGCAGTACTTC
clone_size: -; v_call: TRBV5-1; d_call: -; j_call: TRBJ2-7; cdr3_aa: CASSSDGISYEQYF; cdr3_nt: TGCGCCAGCAGCTCGGACGGAATCTCCTACGAGCAGTACTTC